The clone carrying this T cell receptor beta chain was counted only a few times. These data come from a study of T cells in Graves' hyperthyroidism and ophthalmopathy. The TCR beta CDR3 regions underwent amplification using RNA transcripts as the source. TCR CDR3 regions were first amplified by RT-PCR with HTBI primers. TCRdb independently ran MiXCR on the multiplex PCR reads; one entry per CDR3 protein. Found here are fewer than 350,000 distinct CDR3 sequences, 20% to 25% of them singletons; the top ten hold around 45%. Sequenced material: blood. This clonotype was sampled from a woman between 45 and 65 years old with Graves' hyperthyroidism.

CDR3 coding DNA: TGTGCCAGTAGTTCTGGGCCTTACTCTAGCACAGATACGCAGTATTTT. It codes for CASSSGPYSSTDTQYF. This chain uses TRBV19 with TRBJ2-3; no clear D gene. V was shortened by 5 bases and J by 0 bases, with 15 bases between the two germline ends. This CDR3 region has 16 residues. The germline V gene has CDR1 LNHDA and CDR2 SQIVND (reference sequence).